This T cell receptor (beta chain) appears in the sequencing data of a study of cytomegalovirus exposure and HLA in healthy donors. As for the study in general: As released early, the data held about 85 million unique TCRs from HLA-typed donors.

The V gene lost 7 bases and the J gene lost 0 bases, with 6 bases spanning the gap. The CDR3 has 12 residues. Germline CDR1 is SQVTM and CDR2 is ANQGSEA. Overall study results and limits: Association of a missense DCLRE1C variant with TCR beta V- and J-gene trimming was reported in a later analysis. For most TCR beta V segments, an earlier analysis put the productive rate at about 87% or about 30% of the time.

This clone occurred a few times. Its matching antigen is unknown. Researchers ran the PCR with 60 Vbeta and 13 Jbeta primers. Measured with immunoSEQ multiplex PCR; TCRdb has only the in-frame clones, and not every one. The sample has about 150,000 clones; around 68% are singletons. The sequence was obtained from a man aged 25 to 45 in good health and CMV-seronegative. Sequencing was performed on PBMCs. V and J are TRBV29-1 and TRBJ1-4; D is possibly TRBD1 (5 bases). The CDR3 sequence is CSAGPTNEKLFF. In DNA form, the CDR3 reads TGCAGCGCAGGGCCAACTAATGAAAAACTGTTTTTT.